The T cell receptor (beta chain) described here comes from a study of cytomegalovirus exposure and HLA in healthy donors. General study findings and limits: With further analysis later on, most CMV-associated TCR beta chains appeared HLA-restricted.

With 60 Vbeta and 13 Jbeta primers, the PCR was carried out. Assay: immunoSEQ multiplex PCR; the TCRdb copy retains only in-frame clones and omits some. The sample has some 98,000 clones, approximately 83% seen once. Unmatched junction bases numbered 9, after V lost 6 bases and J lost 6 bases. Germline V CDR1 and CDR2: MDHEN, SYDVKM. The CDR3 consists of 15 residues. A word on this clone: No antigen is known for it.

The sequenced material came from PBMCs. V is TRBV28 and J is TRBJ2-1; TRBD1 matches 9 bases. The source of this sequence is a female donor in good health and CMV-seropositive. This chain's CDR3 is CASRGAGQGGNEQFF. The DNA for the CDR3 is TGTGCCAGCAGGGGGGCGGGACAGGGTGGCAATGAGCAGTTCTTC.